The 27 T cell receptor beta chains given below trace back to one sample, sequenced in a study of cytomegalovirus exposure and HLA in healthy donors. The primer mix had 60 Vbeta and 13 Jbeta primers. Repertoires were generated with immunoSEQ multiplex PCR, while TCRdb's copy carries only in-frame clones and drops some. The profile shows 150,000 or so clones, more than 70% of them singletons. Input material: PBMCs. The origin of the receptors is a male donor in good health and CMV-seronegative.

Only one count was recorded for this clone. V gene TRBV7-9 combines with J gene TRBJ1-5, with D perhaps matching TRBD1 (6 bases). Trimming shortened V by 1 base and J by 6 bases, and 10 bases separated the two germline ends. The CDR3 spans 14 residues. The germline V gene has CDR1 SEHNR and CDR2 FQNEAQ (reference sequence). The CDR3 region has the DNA TGTGCCAGCAGCTTAGGGGGACAAGGTCAGCCCCAGCATTTT. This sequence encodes CASSLGGQGQPQHF.

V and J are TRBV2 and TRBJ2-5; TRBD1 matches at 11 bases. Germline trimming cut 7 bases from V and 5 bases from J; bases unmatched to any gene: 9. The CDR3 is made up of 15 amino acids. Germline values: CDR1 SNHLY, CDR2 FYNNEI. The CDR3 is CASTLDRGRVETQYF. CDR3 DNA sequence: TGTGCCAGCACCCTGGACAGGGGGCGAGTGGAGACCCAGTACTTC. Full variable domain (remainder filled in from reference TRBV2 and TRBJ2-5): EPEVTQTPSHQVTQMGQEVILRCVPISNHLYFYWYRQILGQKVEFLVSFYNNEISEKSEIFDDQFSVERPDGSNFTLKIRSTKLEDSAMYFCASTLDRGRVETQYFGPGTRLLVL.

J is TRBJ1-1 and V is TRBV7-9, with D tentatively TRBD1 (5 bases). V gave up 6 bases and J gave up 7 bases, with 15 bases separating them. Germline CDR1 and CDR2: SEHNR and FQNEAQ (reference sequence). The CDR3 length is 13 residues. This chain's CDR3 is CASRGGTDYEAFF. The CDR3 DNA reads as TGTGCCAGCAGAGGTGGGACGGACTATGAAGCTTTCTTT. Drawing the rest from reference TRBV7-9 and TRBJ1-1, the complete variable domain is DTGVSQNPRHKITKRGQNVTFRCDPISEHNRLYWYRQTLGQGPEFLTYFQNEAQLEKSRLLSDRFSAERPKGSFSTLEIQRTEQGDSAMYLCASRGGTDYEAFFGQGTRLTVV.

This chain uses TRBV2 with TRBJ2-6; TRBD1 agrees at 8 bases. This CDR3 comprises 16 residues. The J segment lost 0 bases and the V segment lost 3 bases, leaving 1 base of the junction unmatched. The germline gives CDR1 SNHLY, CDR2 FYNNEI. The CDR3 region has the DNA TGTGCCAGCAGTGACAGGGGGCCCTCTGGGGCCAACGTCCTGACTTTC. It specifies CASSDRGPSGANVLTF. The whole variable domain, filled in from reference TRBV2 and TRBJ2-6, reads EPEVTQTPSHQVTQMGQEVILRCVPISNHLYFYWYRQILGQKVEFLVSFYNNEISEKSEIFDDQFSVERPDGSNFTLKIRSTKLEDSAMYFCASSDRGPSGANVLTFGAGSRLTVL.

The CDR3 bases are TGTGCCAGCAGCCTGGGGGCGGGAGGGCTGGGGGAGCAGTTCTTC. Protein sequence: CASSLGAGGLGEQFF. This chain links TRBV5-4 with TRBJ2-1; 9 positions agree with TRBD2. J gave up 10 bases and V 4 bases, and 12 bases lay outside the gene matches. The CDR3 is 15 amino acids. CDR1 is SGHNT, CDR2 YYREEE, per germline (reference sequence).

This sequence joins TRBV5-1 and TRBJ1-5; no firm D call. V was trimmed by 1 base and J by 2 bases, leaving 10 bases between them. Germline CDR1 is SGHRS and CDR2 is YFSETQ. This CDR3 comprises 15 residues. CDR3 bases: TGCGCCAGCAGCTTGAACACCGGGGGCAATCAGCCCCAGCATTTT. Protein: CASSLNTGGNQPQHF.

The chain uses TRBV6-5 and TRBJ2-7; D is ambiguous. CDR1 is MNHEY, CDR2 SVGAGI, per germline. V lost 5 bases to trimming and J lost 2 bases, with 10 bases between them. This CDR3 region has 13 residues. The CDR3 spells CASSPPQTYEQYF. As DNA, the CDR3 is TGTGCCAGCAGTCCCCCCCAAACCTACGAGCAGTACTTC.

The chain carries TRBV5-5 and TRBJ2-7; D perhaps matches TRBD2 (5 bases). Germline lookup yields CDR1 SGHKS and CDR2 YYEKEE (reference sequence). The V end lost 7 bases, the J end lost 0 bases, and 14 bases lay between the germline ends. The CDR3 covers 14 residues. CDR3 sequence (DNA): TGTGCCAGCCTTCGGGATTTTAGCTCCTACGAGCAGTACTTC. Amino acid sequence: CASLRDFSSYEQYF.

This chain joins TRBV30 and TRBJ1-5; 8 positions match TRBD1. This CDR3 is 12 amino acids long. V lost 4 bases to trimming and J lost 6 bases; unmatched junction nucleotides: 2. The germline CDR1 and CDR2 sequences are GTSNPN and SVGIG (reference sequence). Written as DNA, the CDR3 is TGTGCCTGGAATGACAGGGGTCAGCCCCAGCATTTT. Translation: CAWNDRGQPQHF.

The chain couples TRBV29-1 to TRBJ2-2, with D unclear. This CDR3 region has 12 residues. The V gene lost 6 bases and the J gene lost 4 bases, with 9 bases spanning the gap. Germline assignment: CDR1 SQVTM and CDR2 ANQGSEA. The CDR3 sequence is CSVDTATGELFF. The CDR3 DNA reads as TGCAGCGTGGATACAGCCACCGGGGAGCTGTTTTTT.

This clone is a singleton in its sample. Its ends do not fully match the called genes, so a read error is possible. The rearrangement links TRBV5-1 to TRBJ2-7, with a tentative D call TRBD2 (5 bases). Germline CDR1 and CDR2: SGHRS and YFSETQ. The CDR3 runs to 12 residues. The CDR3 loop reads CASRRGAYEQYF. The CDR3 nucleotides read TGCGCAAGCAGACGGGGAGCCTACGAGCAGTACTTC.

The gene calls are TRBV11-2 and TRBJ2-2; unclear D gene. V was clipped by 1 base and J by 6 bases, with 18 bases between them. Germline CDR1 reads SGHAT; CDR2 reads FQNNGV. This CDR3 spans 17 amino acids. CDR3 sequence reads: CASSLVPGGPDAGELFF. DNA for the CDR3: TGTGCCAGCAGCTTAGTCCCCGGCGGCCCGGATGCCGGGGAGCTGTTTTTT.

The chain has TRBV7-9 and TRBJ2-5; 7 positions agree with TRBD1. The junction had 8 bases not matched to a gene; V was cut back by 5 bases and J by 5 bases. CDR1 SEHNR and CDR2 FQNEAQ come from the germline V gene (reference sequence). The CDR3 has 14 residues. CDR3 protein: CASSRTGRWETQYF. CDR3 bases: TGTGCCAGCAGCCGGACAGGCCGGTGGGAGACCCAGTACTTC.

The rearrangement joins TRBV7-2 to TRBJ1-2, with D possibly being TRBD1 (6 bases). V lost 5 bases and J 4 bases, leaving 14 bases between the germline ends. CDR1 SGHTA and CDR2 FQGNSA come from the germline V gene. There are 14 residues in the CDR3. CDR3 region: CASSPYREAYGYTF. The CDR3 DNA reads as TGTGCCAGCAGCCCGTACAGGGAAGCCTATGGCTACACCTTC. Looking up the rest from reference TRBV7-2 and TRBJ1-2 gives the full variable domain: GAGVSQSPSNKVTEKGKDVELRCDPISGHTALYWYRQSLGQGLEFLIYFQGNSAPDKSGLPSDRFSAERTGGSVSTLTIQRTQQEDSAVYLCASSPYREAYGYTFGSGTRLTVV.

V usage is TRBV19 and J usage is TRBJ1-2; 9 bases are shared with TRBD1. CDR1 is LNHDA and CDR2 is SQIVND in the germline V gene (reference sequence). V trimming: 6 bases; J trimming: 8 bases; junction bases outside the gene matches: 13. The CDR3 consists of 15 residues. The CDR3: CASSKSGTGRFGYTF. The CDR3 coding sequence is TGTGCCAGTAGCAAATCCGGGACAGGGAGGTTCGGCTACACCTTC.

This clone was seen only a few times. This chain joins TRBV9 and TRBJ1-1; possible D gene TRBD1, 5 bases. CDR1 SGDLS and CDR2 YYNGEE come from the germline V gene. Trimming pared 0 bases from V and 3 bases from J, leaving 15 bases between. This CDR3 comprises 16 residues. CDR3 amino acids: CASSVASQGGDTEAFF. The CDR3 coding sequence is TGTGCCAGCAGCGTAGCGTCGCAGGGAGGAGACACTGAAGCTTTCTTT.

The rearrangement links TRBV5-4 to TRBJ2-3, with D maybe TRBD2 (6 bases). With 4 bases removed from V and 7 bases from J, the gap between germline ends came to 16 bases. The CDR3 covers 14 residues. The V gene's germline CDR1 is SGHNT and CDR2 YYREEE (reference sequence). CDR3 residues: CASSLPGLPNTQYF. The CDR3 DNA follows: TGTGCCAGCAGCCTCCCGGGACTTCCAAATACGCAGTATTTT.

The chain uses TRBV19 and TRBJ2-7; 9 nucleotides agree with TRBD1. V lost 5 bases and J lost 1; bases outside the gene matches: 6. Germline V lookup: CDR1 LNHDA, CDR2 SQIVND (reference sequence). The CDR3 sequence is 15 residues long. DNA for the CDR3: TGTGCCAGTAGTCCACAGGGGGCGAGGTCCTACGAGCAGTACTTC. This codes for CASSPQGARSYEQYF.

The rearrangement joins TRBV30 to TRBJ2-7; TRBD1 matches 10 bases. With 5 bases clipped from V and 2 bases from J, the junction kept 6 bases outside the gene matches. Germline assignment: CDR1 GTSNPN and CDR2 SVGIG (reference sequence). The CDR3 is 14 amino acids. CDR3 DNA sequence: TGTGCCTGGGATGGGACAGGGGACACCTACGAGCAGTACTTC. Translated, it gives CAWDGTGDTYEQYF.

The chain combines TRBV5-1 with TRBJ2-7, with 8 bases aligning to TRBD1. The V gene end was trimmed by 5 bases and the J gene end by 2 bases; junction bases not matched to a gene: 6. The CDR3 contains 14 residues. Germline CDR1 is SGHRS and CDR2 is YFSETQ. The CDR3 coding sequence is TGCGCCAGCAGGGAACAGGGGGGACCCTACGAGCAGTACTTC. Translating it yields CASREQGGPYEQYF. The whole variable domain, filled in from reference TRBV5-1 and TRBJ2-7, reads KAGVTQTPRYLIKTRGQQVTLSCSPISGHRSVSWYQQTPGQGLQFLFEYFSETQRNKGNFPGRFSGRQFSNSRSEMNVSTLELGDSALYLCASREQGGPYEQYFGPGTRLTVT.

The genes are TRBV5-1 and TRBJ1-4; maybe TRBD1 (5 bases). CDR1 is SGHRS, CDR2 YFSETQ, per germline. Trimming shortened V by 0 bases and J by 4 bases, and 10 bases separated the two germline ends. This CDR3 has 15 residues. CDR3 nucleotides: TGCGCCAGCAGCTTGGGACAGCTCTTTAATGAAAAACTGTTTTTT. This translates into CASSLGQLFNEKLFF.

The CDR3 spells CAGFIGGTDTQYF. CDR3 DNA: TGTGCAGGCTTCATCGGGGGCACAGATACGCAGTATTTT. The chain links TRBV30 to TRBJ2-3, with D tentatively TRBD2 (5 bases). The germline V gene has CDR1 GTSNPN and CDR2 SVGIG (reference sequence). CDR3 length: 13 amino acids. Complete variable domain (other parts from reference TRBV30 and TRBJ2-3): SQTIHQWPATLVQPVGSPLSLECTVEGTSNPNLYWYRQAAGRGLQLLFYSVGIGQISSEVPQNLSASRPQDRQFILSSKKLLLSDSGFYLCAGFIGGTDTQYFGPGTRLTVL.

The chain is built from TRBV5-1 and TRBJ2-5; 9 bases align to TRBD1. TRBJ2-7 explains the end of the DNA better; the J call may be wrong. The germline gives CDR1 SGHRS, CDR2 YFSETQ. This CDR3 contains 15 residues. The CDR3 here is CASSLWDRAGHEQYF. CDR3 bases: TGCGCCAGCAGCTTATGGGACAGGGCAGGCCACGAGCAGTACTTC.

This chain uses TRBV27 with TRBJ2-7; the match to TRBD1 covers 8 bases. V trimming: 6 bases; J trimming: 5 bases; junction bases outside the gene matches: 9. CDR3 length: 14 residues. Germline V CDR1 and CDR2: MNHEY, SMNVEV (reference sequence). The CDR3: CASRRTGLNHEQYF. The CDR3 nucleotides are TGTGCCAGCAGGAGGACAGGGTTGAACCACGAGCAGTACTTC.

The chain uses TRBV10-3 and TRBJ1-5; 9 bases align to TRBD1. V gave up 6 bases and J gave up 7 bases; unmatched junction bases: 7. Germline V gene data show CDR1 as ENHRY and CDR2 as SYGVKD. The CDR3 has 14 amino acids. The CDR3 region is CAIRDTGGEQPQHF. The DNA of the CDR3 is TGTGCCATCAGGGATACAGGGGGCGAACAGCCCCAGCATTTT.

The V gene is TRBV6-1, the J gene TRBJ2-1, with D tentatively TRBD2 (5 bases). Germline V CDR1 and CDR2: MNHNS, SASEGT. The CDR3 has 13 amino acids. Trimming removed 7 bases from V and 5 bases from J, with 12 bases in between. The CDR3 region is CASMSRLNNEQFF. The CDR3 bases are TGTGCCAGCATGTCCCGACTAAACAATGAGCAGTTCTTC.

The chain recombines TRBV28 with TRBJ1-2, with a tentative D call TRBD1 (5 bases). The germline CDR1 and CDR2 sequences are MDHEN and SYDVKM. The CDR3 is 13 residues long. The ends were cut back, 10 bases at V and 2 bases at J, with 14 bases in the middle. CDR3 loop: CAILQETNYGYTF. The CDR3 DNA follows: TGTGCCATTCTACAGGAGACAAACTATGGCTACACCTTC.